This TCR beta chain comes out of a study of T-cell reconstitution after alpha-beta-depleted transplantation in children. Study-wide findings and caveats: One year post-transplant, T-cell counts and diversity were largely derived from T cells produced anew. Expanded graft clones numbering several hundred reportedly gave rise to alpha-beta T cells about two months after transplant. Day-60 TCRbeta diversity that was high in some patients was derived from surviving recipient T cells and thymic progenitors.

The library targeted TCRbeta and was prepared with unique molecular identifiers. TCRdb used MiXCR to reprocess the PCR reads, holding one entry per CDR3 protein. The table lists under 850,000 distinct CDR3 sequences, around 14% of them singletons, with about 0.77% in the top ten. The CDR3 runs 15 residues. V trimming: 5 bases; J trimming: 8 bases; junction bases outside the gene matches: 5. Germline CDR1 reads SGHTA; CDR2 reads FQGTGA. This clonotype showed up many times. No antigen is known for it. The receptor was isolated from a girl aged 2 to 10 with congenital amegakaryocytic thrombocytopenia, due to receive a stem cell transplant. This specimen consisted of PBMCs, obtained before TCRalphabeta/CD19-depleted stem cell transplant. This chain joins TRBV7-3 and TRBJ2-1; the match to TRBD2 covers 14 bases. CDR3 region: CASSAGTSGSDEQFF. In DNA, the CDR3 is TGTGCCAGCAGCGCGGGGACTAGCGGGAGTGATGAGCAGTTCTTC.